Listed below are T cell receptor beta chains from one sample, sequenced in a study of siplizumab effects on memory and regulatory T cells. Only in-frame clones appear in the TCRdb table, and some are missing; sequencing was by immunoSEQ multiplex PCR. The sample consists of about 120,000 clones, 94% of them appearing once. Material for sequencing was non-Treg CD4+ T cells sorted from blood. All receptors derive from a human donor in good health. The CDR3 runs from the conserved cysteine through the conserved F or W. The order of the fields is J gene, CDR3 length, V gene, D gene, clone size, CDR3 DNA, CDR3 protein. A D gene is named only where the DNA matches it firmly. Some rows have no size entry. The others give once, few or many, or a class for an expanded clone.

TRBJ2-5 13 TRBV10-3 . . TGTGCCATCAGTGAACTAGGGCAAGAGACCCAGTACTTC CAISELGQETQYF
TRBJ2-7 14 TRBV7-2 TRBD1 . TGTGCCAGCAGCTTCGGGACAGGGACAGGCGAGCAGTACTTC CASSFGTGTGEQYF
TRBJ1-2 16 TRBV29-1 . . TGCAGCGTTGAAAATAGACGCAGCAGTCCTAACTATGGCTACACCTTC CSVENRRSSPNYGYTF
TRBJ1-5 15 TRBV18 . . TGTGCCAGCTCACCATTCCAGGCGGACGGTCAGCCCCAGCATTTT CASSPFQADGQPQHF
TRBJ1-1 16 TRBV5-1 TRBD1 . TGCGCCAGCAGCTCCTCACCGACAGGGGAAGGCGCTGAAGCTTTCTTT CASSSSPTGEGAEAFF
TRBJ1-2 14 TRBV28 . . TGTGCCAGCAGTAGGGACGGCTTGAGCTATGGCTACACCTTC CASSRDGLSYGYTF
TRBJ2-1 15 TRBV18 . once TGTGCCAGCTCACCCCGAGGTGGGGTCGGCAATGAGCAGTTCTTC CASSPRGGVGNEQFF
TRBJ1-4 16 TRBV5-8 . . TGTGCCAGCAGCTTTCTCGGGGTTTCAACTAATGAAAAACTGTTTTTT CASSFLGVSTNEKLFF
TRBJ2-7 13 TRBV6-1 TRBD2 . TGTGCCAGCAGAGGGTGGGACTACTCCGAGCAGTACTTC CASRGWDYSEQYF
TRBJ1-1 14 TRBV4-1 TRBD1 . TGCGCCAGCAGCCAAGAAGGGGGCTACACTGAAGCTTTCTTT CASSQEGGYTEAFF
TRBJ2-1 15 TRBV7-3 . . TGTGCCAGCAGCTTGAATTCTCGGGGATACGGTGAGCAGTTCTTC CASSLNSRGYGEQFF